A selection of T cell receptor beta chains follows, all from one sample in a study of blood T cell repertoires in COVID-19. Repertoires were generated with immunoSEQ multiplex PCR, while TCRdb's copy carries only in-frame clones and drops some. Here the sample spans 210,000 or so clones, roughly 90% being singletons. Material for sequencing was peripheral blood. The receptors shown here come from a woman aged 45-65 years with acute or convalescent COVID-19. The CDR3 runs from the conserved cysteine through the conserved F or W. The D gene is left open where the match is weak. A clone size is listed for some rows: how often the clone was seen (once, few, many), or a class if it is expanded.

j_gene | v_gene | d_gene | abundance | CDR3nt | CDR3aa
TRBJ2-1 | TRBV19 | TRBD2 | . | TGTGCCAGTAGTATAGATCTACCTAGCGGGGGGAACAATGAGCAGTTCTTC | CASSIDLPSGGNNEQFF
TRBJ1-5 | TRBV10-2 | . | once | TGCGCCAGCAGAAATGAGCGTAGCAATCAGCCCCAGCATTTT | CASRNERSNQPQHF
TRBJ1-4 | TRBV18 | TRBD1 | once | TGTGCCAGCTCACCTTTCGACAGGGGGGTTAATGAAAAACTGTTTTTT | CASSPFDRGVNEKLFF
TRBJ1-5 | TRBV7-9 | . | . | TGTGCCAGCAGCTTTTCAGGAAATCAGCCCCAGCATTTT | CASSFSGNQPQHF
TRBJ2-1 | TRBV7-2 | TRBD2 | . | TGTGCCAGCAGAATTCTAGCGGGGTTTGATGAGCAGTTCTTC | CASRILAGFDEQFF
TRBJ2-3 | TRBV11-2 | TRBD2 | . | TGTGCCAGCAGCTTAGCGGTTCGGACTAGCGGCACAGATACGCAGTATTTT | CASSLAVRTSGTDTQYF
TRBJ1-2 | TRBV24-1 | . | once | TGTGCCACCATGGACAACTCTAACTATGGCTACACCTTC | CATMDNSNYGYTF
TRBJ1-4 | TRBV30 | . | . | TGTGCCTGGAGACAGGGAACTAATGAAAAACTGTTTTTT | CAWRQGTNEKLFF
TRBJ2-1 | TRBV7-2 | . | . | TGTGCCAGCAGCTATTTGGGGAGCCCTGACAATGAGCAGTTCTTC | CASSYLGSPDNEQFF
TRBJ2-3 | TRBV5-4 | TRBD1 | . | TGTGCCAGCAGCTGGCTGGGACAGGGGACAGATACGCAGTATTTT | CASSWLGQGTDTQYF
TRBJ1-2 | TRBV2 | . | . | TGTGCCAGCCCGACCGGAGCTAACTATGGCTACACCTTC | CASPTGANYGYTF
TRBJ1-2 | TRBV19 | . | . | TGTGCCAGTAGTCCAATGACAGTAAACTATGGCTACACCTTC | CASSPMTVNYGYTF
TRBJ1-2 | TRBV3-1/TRBV3-2 | . | . | TGTGCCAGCAGCCTCCAGTCAATAAACTATGGCTACACCTTC | CASSLQSINYGYTF
TRBJ2-3 | TRBV9 | TRBD2 | . | TGTGCCAGCAGCGCACCGACTAGCCTTTTCACAGATACGCAGTATTTT | CASSAPTSLFTDTQYF
TRBJ1-5 | TRBV6-5 | TRBD1 | . | TGTGCCAGCAGCATGCACAGGGGAGGCAATCAGCCCCAGCATTTT | CASSMHRGGNQPQHF
TRBJ1-2 | TRBV29-1 | . | . | TGCAGCGTTGATGGCCGGGAATGGGGCTACACCTTC | CSVDGREWGYTF
TRBJ1-2 | TRBV5-1 | TRBD1 | . | TGCGCCAGCAGCTTGGGACTACCCGGGACAGGGATGGATGGCTACACCTTC | CASSLGLPGTGMDGYTF
TRBJ2-5 | TRBV6-1 | . | few | TGTGCCAGTCGAAGGGGGACACAAGAGACCCAGTACTTC | CASRRGTQETQYF
TRBJ1-3 | TRBV9 | . | few | TGTGCCAGCAGCGTAGAGGGGCCTGGAAACACCATATATTTT | CASSVEGPGNTIYF
TRBJ2-1 | TRBV5-4 | . | few | TGTGCCAGCAGCCTCCTGAGTGGTGAGCAGTTCTTC | CASSLLSGEQFF